This T cell receptor beta chain is from a study of CD8+CD57+ T cells in acquired aplastic anemia. As for the study in general: The study obtained an average of around 2.9 ug of DNA from sorted CD4+ and CD8+ cells.

Genomic DNA acted as the template from which TCR beta VDJ combination and CDR3 sequence profiling were carried out. TCRdb ran MiXCR on the reads and lists one entry per CDR3 protein. The sample gives 150,000 to 200,000 distinct CDR3 sequences, approximately 60% of which show up once; under 60% is in the top ten. V dropped 5 bases and J dropped 5; count of bases not matched to a gene: 3. This CDR3 spans 14 amino acids. Germline V gene lookup returns CDR1 SEHNR and CDR2 FQNEAQ (reference sequence). The material sequenced was sorted CD4+, CD8+, or CD8+CD57+ T cells (not recorded which) from PBMCs. The receptor's source is a human donor in good health. V and J are TRBV7-9 and TRBJ1-4; 9 positions match TRBD1. The CDR3 DNA reads TGTGCCAGCAGCCGGGGACAGGGCAATGAAAAACTGTTTTTT. This sequence encodes CASSRGQGNEKLFF.